This T cell receptor beta chain derives from a study of T cell responses to AZD1222 COVID-19 vaccine. The method was immunoSEQ multiplex PCR; TCRdb's version includes in-frame clones alone and lacks a portion of them. The sample consists of about 47,000 clones, 65% to 85% of them appearing once. Whole-study findings and limits: Just 5 to 7 people given AZD1222 tested seropositive at baseline. Donors were chiefly white British, with a greater number of females, and clonal diversity was perhaps underestimated.

With V trimmed by 8 bases and J by 4 bases, 4 bases remained unmatched. Looked up from germline, CDR1 is SEHNR and CDR2 is FQNEAQ (reference sequence). This CDR3 region has 12 residues. Comments on this clone: The target antigen is unknown.

The J gene is TRBJ2-5, the V gene TRBV7-9; 7 bases are a match to TRBD2. Material: peripheral blood, obtained on day 0 of MenACWY control vaccination. This clonotype was sampled from an adult in good health. CDR3 DNA: TGTGCCAGCGCCGGGAGGCGAGAGACCCAGTACTTC. Amino acids: CASAGRRETQYF.